This note documents a single TCR beta chain sequence. Its antigen has not been determined. No per-base quality is available; no much larger clone lies one base away. These data come from a study of CD8 T cells in Susac syndrome (dated by TCRdb to between 2018 and 2021). Regarding the research as a whole: Repertoire sequencing was used to test whether CD8+ T cell activation and differentiation in Susac syndrome was antigen driven. CD8+ T cell repertoire clonality was compared between some 12 healthy donors, around 14 Susac syndrome patients and around 15 multiple sclerosis patients.

RNA was extracted with the RNeasy kit and about 0.5 to 1 ug was reverse transcribed using random hexamers. TCR beta CDR3 regions were amplified with the immunoSEQ multiplex PCR assay covering 54 Vbeta and 13 Jbeta segments. To correct PCR amplification bias, a synthetic template baseline was used for both primer optimization and computational correction. The paper's processing steps were these. Only productive sequences were kept, with reads annotated to V, D and J genes according to IMGT and analyzed in immunoSEQ Analyzer. To calculate clonality, Shannon entropy was normalized by log2 of the number of productive unique sequences and then subtracted from one. For each patient and control, public and private clones were evaluated among the 100 most prevalent clones. Susac-specific clones were defined as absent from healthy and MS cohorts, 1052 published viral clones and other ImmuneACCESS disease sequences. Starting from the raw public reads, TCRdb applied fastp trimming at Q25, assembled clones with MiXCR and retained in-frame beta chains. For every CDR3 protein sequence, its rows merge into one entry that carries the most common genes and DNA. The V and J calls shown here were made by TCRdb, not taken from the authors' results. Counted in this sample were about 64,000 distinct CDR3 sequences; about 94% of them appeared once. The biggest ten clones account for 0.56% of the sample.

Peripheral blood CD8+ and CD4+ T cells from healthy donors, Susac syndrome patients and multiple sclerosis patients were profiled by high-throughput TCR beta sequencing. Multiple sclerosis controls were treatment-naive patients with stable or active relapsing-remitting disease fulfilling revised McDonald criteria. Bulk CD8+ and CD4+ T cells were purified by magnetic negative isolation, whereas CD8+ TEMRA cells were enriched by FACS. Blood was drawn into EDTA tubes, processed within 24 hours, and PBMCs were isolated by density gradient centrifugation. PBMCs destined for TCR sequencing were cryopreserved in liquid nitrogen and later thawed in a 37 °C water bath. The sorted or isolated CD4+, CD8+ and CD8+ TEMRA cells had a purity of 90% or higher. What the work shows at the level of the full study, not this receptor alone: The TCR sequencing and HLA analysis was acknowledged to have included a relatively small number of individuals.

The CDR3 measures 15 amino acids from cysteine to phenylalanine. The sequence is cut down to CDR3 DNA, 45 bases in frame from base 1. V is pruned by 6 bases and J by 7 bases, leaving 8 bases of the junction without a gene match. The germline V gene supplies CDR1 SQVTM and CDR2 ANQGSEA. The clonotype comes from a human donor with multiple sclerosis. The sequenced sample was CD8+ T cells from PBMCs. The rearranged chain carries TRBV29-1 and TRBJ2-1, and TRBD2 matches 14 of the central bases. The CDR3 is CSVEGLAGVGNEQFF. The nucleotide sequence is given as TGCAGCGTAGAGGGACTAGCGGGAGTTGGGAATGAGCAGTTCTTC.